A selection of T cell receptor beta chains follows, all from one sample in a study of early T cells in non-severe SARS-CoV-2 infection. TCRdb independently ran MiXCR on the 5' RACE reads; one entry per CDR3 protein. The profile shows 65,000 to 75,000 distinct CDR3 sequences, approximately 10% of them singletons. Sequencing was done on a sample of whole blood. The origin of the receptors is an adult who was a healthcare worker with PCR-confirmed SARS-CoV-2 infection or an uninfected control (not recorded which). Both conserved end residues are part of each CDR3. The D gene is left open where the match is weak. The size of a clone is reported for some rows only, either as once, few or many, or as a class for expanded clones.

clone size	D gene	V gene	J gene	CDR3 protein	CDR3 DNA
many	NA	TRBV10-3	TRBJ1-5	CAISAVGGGQPQHF	TGTGCCATCAGTGCGGTGGGTGGGGGGCAGCCCCAGCATTTT
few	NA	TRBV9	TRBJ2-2	CASSSKGLPHTGELFF	TGTGCCAGCAGCTCCAAGGGGCTACCGCACACCGGGGAGCTGTTTTTT
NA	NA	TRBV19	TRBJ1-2	CASTTPYYGYTF	TGTGCCAGTACCACTCCATACTATGGCTACACCTTC
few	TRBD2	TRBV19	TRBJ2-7	CASSRSSGGSYEQYF	TGTGCCAGTAGTCGCTCTAGCGGGGGATCCTACGAGCAGTACTTC
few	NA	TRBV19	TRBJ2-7	CASSSRTGSPLDEQYF	TGTGCCAGTAGTTCACGGACCGGGTCGCCTCTTGATGAGCAGTACTTC
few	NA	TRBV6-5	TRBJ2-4	CASSARGTVKNIQYF	TGTGCCAGCAGTGCACGCGGTACGGTCAAAAACATTCAGTACTTC
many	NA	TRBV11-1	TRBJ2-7	CASSLKLGSTYEQYF	TGTGCCAGCAGCTTAAAGCTGGGCAGCACCTACGAGCAGTACTTC
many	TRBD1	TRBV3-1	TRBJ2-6	CASSQDRDGANVLTF	TGTGCCAGCAGCCAGGACAGGGATGGGGCCAACGTCCTGACTTTC
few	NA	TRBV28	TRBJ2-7	CASSFPSYEQYF	TGTGCCAGCAGTTTCCCCTCCTACGAGCAGTACTTC
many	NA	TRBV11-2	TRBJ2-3	CASSLGVGSDTQYF	TGTGCCAGCAGCTTAGGGGTCGGCTCAGATACGCAGTATTTT
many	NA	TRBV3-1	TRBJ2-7	CASSRGVFTYEQYF	TGTGCCAGCAGCCGAGGCGTGTTTACCTACGAGCAGTACTTC
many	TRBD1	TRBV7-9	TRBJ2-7	CASSQDRVGEQYF	TGTGCCAGCAGCCAGGACAGGGTGGGCGAGCAGTACTTC
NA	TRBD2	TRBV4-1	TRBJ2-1	CASSWTSGGEQFF	TGCGCCAGCAGTTGGACTAGCGGGGGTGAGCAGTTCTTC
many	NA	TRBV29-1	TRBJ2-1	CSVQRGSSYNEQFF	TGCAGCGTTCAAAGGGGGAGCTCCTACAATGAGCAGTTCTTC
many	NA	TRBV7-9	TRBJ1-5	CASSLSQGPTPQHF	TGTGCCAGCAGCTTAAGTCAGGGCCCTACGCCCCAGCATTTT
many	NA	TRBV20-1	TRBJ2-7	CSARDMRVSQGEQYF	TGCAGTGCTAGAGATATGAGGGTTTCTCAAGGCGAGCAGTACTTC
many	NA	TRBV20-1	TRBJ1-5	CSAPAGANQPQHF	TGCAGTGCTCCCGCGGGTGCGAATCAGCCCCAGCATTTT
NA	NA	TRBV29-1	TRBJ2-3	CSVGEGGTQYF	TGCAGCGTTGGAGAAGGGGGTACGCAGTATTTT
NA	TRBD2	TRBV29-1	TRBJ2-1	CSPKGGGQNNEQFF	TGCAGCCCTAAGGGCGGGGGGCAAAACAATGAGCAGTTCTTC
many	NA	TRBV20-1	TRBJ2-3	CSARDVQGTDTQYF	TGCAGTGCTAGAGATGTACAGGGAACAGATACGCAGTATTTT
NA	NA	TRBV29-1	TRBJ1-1	CSVEGTEAFF	TGCAGCGTCGAGGGCACTGAAGCTTTCTTT
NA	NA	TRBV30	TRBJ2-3	CAWSVDTWAKDTQYF	TGTGCCTGGAGCGTCGATACTTGGGCGAAAGATACGCAGTATTTT
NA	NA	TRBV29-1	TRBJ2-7	CSVVTASYEQYF	TGCAGCGTTGTAACAGCTTCCTACGAGCAGTACTTC
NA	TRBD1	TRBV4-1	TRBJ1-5	CASSQQPGQPLNSNQPQHF	TGCGCCAGCAGCCAGCAGCCGGGACAGCCCCTAAATAGCAATCAGCCCCAGCATTTT